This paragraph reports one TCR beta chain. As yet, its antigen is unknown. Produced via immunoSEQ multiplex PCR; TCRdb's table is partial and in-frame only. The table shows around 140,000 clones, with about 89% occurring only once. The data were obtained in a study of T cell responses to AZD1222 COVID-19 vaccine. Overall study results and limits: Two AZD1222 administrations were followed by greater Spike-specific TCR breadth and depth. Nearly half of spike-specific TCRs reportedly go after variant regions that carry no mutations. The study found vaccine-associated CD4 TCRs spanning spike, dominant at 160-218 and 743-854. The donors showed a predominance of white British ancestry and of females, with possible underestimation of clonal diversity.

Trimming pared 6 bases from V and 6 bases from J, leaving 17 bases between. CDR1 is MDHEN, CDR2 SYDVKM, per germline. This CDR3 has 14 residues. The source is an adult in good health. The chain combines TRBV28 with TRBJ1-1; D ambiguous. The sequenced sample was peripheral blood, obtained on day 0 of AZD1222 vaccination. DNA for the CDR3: TGTGCCAGCAGCTCAATCTTTGGGAATCCTGAAGCTTTCTTT. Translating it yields CASSSIFGNPEAFF.